The present TCR beta chain was sequenced within a study of blood T cell repertoires in COVID-19. On the study more broadly: Sites in the United States, Italy and Spain provided acute and convalescent COVID-19 samples. PBMCs, B-cell-depleted T cells, or T cells were the source of the cDNA or gDNA that made up the material.

This clone was seen at least ten times. There are 15 residues in the CDR3. Trimming stripped 2 bases from V and 6 bases from J, with 17 bases between. CDR1 is MNHEY and CDR2 is SVGEGT in the germline V gene. Original processing notes: Reference gene primer amplification gave nucleated cell count estimates. Only in-frame clones appear in the TCRdb table, and some are missing; sequencing was by immunoSEQ multiplex PCR. D and trimming were read from the DNA, whereas the V and J calls and clone size are those reported in that table. Counted here are about 230,000 clones, approximately 82% occurring once; the ten biggest clones make up under 3%.

Sequences were obtained from peripheral blood. The sequence came from a woman in her 70s with active or convalescent COVID-19. The rearrangement joins TRBV6-2 or TRBV6-3 to TRBJ2-7, with D possibly TRBD2 on 5 matching bases. The CDR3 here is CASSYTPSGSGEQYF. The CDR3 nucleotides are TGTGCCAGCAGTTACACGCCGTCGGGGTCCGGCGAGCAGTACTTC.